This T cell receptor beta chain was sequenced for a study of T cell clones after liver transplantation (dated 2019 in TCRdb). Background for the entire study: ITN030ST, the source of the samples, was a randomized trial that attempted immunosuppression withdrawal within 2 years of liver transplantation. As an antigen-independent comparator for the donor-reactive sequences, third party-reactive TCRbeta sequences from pre-transplant MLRs were identified as well. Tolerance was defined as complete immunosuppression withdrawal for at least one year with no rise in liver enzymes beyond twice the upper limit of normal. Blood samples were collected pre-transplant, pre-randomization before withdrawal, and post-randomization after either complete withdrawal or failed withdrawal. Of the eight recipients, a few were HCV-positive, while the remaining recipients had been transplanted for non-autoimmune, non-viral indications. Donor-reactive T cell clones were identified by TCRbeta sequencing after a pre-transplant mixed lymphocyte reaction and then tracked in post-transplant blood. Until randomization at 12-24 months post-transplant, subjects were given standard immunosuppression, with no induction therapy. A cohort of 8 liver transplant recipients was studied, of whom 3 were classified as tolerant and 5 as non-tolerant.

The study at large found these results: In two subjects, low numbers of available donor cells limited the measurable donor-reactive repertoire. A greater decline was seen for donor-reactive sequences than for third party-reactive sequences, suggesting partial antigen-specific deletion unrelated to withdrawal success. In 5 of 8 subjects, circulating donor-reactive CD4 TCRbeta sequences decreased significantly after transplant, regardless of tolerance or HCV status. Once repertoire turnover was taken into account, donor-reactive detection showed a significant reduction for CD4 in 7 of 8 subjects and for CD8 in 8 of 8. Because allograft tissue specimens were not available, migration of donor-reactive T cells into the graft, rather than deletion, may have occurred. The conclusions were preliminary, being limited by small, heterogeneous patient numbers and by non-standardized post-transplant time points.

On this clone itself: Its target antigen remains unknown. The sample holds no much larger clone one base away, and base qualities are not on file.

High-throughput TCRbeta CDR3 sequencing of frozen genomic DNA was performed by immunoSEQ, including PCR amplification, mapping, bias correction and internal controls. The source study handled its data this way. Productive rearrangements were kept, and unique TCRbeta sequences were defined by CDR3 nucleotide sequence plus V and J gene. Donor-reactive sequences required at least 5-fold expansion in CFSE-low cells versus unstimulated pre-transplant cells and at least 0.01% frequency. Minimum frequency thresholds were set for each subject based on the unstimulated sample with the lowest template count, ensuring at least 90% detection power. Repertoire turnover was measured by Jensen-Shannon divergence between the top 1000 TCRbeta sequences post- and pre-transplant. Changes in detection of donor-reactive sequences were tested with two-sided Fisher's exact tests. TCRdb carries this immuneACCESS record with in-frame sequences only. Its versions omit some clonotypes, under half of them owing to an unresolved V gene in the studies checked, with the rest unexplained. From that table come the V and J calls and clone size; the DNA was used to work out D and trimming. Across this sample there are some 120,000 clones, with roughly nine tenths seen only once. Of the sample, around 0.8% is held by the ten largest clones.

Taken from cysteine to phenylalanine, the CDR3 has 18 residues. Only the CDR3 region is kept as DNA, spanning 54 bases read in frame from base 1. Thawed unstimulated PBMCs were stained for CD3, CD4 and CD8 and FACS-sorted into CD3+CD4+ and CD3+CD8+ populations. Randomization to immunosuppression withdrawal applied to every one of the 8 studied subjects. Genomic DNA was isolated with the Qiagen DNeasy Blood and Tissue Kit. The sequence was collected from a human patient who received a liver transplant. After a transplant, the donor of the graft may account for some T cells. The sequenced sample was CD4+ T cells from blood, obtained 12 months after liver transplant. Recombination linked TRBV12-2 to TRBJ2-5; the table assigns TRBD2, which was not confirmed against the DNA. TRBV12-2 corresponds to a pseudogene. The nucleotide sequence is TGTGCAAGTCGTATAGTAGCGCAGGAGACTAGAAAAAAAGAGACCCAGTACTTC. The encoded protein is CASRIVAQETRKKETQYF.